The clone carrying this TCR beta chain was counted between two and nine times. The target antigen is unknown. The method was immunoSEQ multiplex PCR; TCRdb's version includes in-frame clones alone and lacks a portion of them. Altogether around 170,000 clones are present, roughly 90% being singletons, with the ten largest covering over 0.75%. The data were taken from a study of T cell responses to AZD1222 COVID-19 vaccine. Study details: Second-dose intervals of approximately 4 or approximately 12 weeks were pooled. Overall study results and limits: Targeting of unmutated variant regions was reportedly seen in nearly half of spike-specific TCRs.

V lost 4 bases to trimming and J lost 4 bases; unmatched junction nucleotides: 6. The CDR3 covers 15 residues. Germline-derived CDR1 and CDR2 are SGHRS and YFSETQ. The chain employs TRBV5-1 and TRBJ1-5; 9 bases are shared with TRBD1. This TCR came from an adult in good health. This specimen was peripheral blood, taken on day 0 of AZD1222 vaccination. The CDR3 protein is CASSLGTGLNQPQHF. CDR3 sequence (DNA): TGCGCCAGCAGCCTGGGGACAGGGTTAAATCAGCCCCAGCATTTT.